This TCR beta chain was recorded in a study of shared clonotypes between healthy human individuals. As for the study in general: Per donor, three plates held CD4 naive cells, three held CD4 memory, two held CD8 naive and one held CD8 memory.

The CDR3 has 14 residues. Deletions cut 0 bases from V and 6 bases from J, with 9 bases between. The germline V gene encodes CDR1 SGHNT and CDR2 YYREEE (reference sequence). Authors' analysis steps: Filtering was not the same, since immunoSEQ gave junction-only sequences without quality scores. Generated by immunoSEQ multiplex PCR, the TCRdb table keeps only in-frame clones and is missing some. The V and J calls and clone size were taken over from that table, and D and trimming were inferred from the DNA. The sample shows 1.4 million or so clones, around 98.5% of them seen only once. A remark on this clone: Its antigen is unidentified.

Overall study findings and caveats: Memory subsets generally showed lower estimated richness than naive subsets.

Sequencing used naive CD4+ T cells sorted from blood. Noted subset: CD45RA+ positively selected. The origin of this receptor is a man aged 30 to 45 in good health. The rearrangement joins TRBV5-4 to TRBJ2-2; D remains unclear. CDR3 protein: CASSLGSNSGELFF. For the CDR3, the DNA is TGTGCCAGCAGCTTGGGCAGTAACTCCGGGGAGCTGTTTTTT.